This TCR beta chain was retrieved from a study of Ad26.COV2.S vaccination and SARS-CoV-2 variants. Overall study: The vaccine Ad26.COV2.S was put into the muscle once, or twice with 56 days between.

Germline loops: CDR1 SGHDT, CDR2 YYEEEE. The CDR3 length is 14 residues. Trimming took 4 bases from V and 5 from J, leaving 15 bases between them. Sequenced by immunoSEQ multiplex PCR; TCRdb stores in-frame clones only, minus some. This table holds about 350,000 clones, 86% found once. The treatment is: 19 received Ad26.COV2.S at low or high dose, single or two shots; about 5 received placebo; per-sample allocation not given. At day 63 after the first vaccine or placebo injection, samples were drawn. An Ad26 vector was used to express Wuhan-strain SARS-CoV-2 spike as the vaccine. The receptor was derived from a person aged 18-65 years who received the Ad26.COV2.S COVID-19 vaccine or a placebo. This sequence joins TRBV5-6 and TRBJ2-5; a possible D gene is TRBD2 (6 bases). The sample in question was peripheral blood, obtained in a trial of Ad26.COV2.S vaccine versus placebo. The CDR3 DNA follows: TGTGCCAGCAGCCCACCGGGGGTTCGCGAGACCCAGTACTTC. It is translated as CASSPPGVRETQYF. Complete variable domain (other parts from reference TRBV5-6 and TRBJ2-5): DAGVTQSPTHLIKTRGQQVTLRCSPKSGHDTVSWYQQALGQGPQFIFQYYEEEERQRGNFPDRFSGHQFPNYSSELNVNALLLGDSALYLCASSPPGVRETQYFGPGTRLLVL.